The 16 T cell receptor beta chains reported below all come from one sample, sequenced in a study of cytomegalovirus exposure and HLA in healthy donors. Primers for the PCR totalled 60 Vbeta and 13 Jbeta. Clones were sequenced by immunoSEQ multiplex PCR, and TCRdb holds only the in-frame ones, with some missing. The data show about 240,000 clones, around 81% seen once. Sequencing was done on a sample of PBMCs. The receptors stem from a woman aged 60-75 years in good health and CMV-seropositive.

The V gene is TRBV28, the J gene TRBJ2-7; TRBD2 matches 11 bases. The CDR3 covers 14 residues. V lost 7 bases and J lost 4; bases outside the gene matches: 6. Germline CDR1 MDHEN, CDR2 SYDVKM. CDR3 protein: CASTLRLAGYEQYF. The CDR3 nucleotides are TGTGCCAGCACCCTAAGACTAGCGGGATACGAGCAGTACTTC.

This clone was counted between two and nine times. V is TRBV5-1 and J is TRBJ1-4; TRBD1 agrees at 9 bases. The junction had 8 bases not matched to a gene; V was cut back by 4 bases and J by 7 bases. CDR3 size: 15 residues. CDR1 SGHRS and CDR2 YFSETQ come from the germline V gene. The CDR3 coding sequence is TGCGCCAGCAGCGCGGGACAGGGCGGGAGTGAAAAACTGTTTTTT. Its protein product is CASSAGQGGSEKLFF.

The V gene is TRBV25-1, the J gene TRBJ2-5; D gene ambiguous. Matching the DNA end better, TRBJ2-7 makes the J call doubtful. The CDR3 totals 13 residues. CDR1 and CDR2 (germline): MGHDK, SYGVNS. CDR3 region: CASSELAGYEQYF. CDR3 nucleotides: TGTGCCAGCAGTGAATTGGCAGGATACGAGCAGTACTTC.

This clone was counted once. J is TRBJ2-1 and V is TRBV6-5; 7 bases match TRBD1. Per germline, CDR1 MNHEY and CDR2 SVGAGI. The CDR3 is made up of 14 amino acids. The V gene end was trimmed by 4 bases and the J gene end by 4 bases; junction bases not matched to a gene: 4. The CDR3 DNA reads TGTGCCAGCAGTTCATCACAGGGGTACAATGAGCAGTTCTTC. Its translation: CASSSSQGYNEQFF.

This chain links TRBV7-8 with TRBJ2-2; 9 bases agree with TRBD1. With 6 bases clipped from V and 7 bases from J, the junction kept 9 bases outside the gene matches. This CDR3 is built from 15 residues. Germline CDR1 SGHVS, CDR2 FQNEAQ. The CDR3 region is CASRLRDRVVGELFF. The CDR3 coding sequence is TGTGCCAGCAGACTCCGGGACAGGGTTGTCGGGGAGCTGTTTTTT.

This clone was seen a handful of times. This rearrangement joins TRBV5-1 to TRBJ1-5, with D maybe TRBD1 (6 bases). Trimming left V 4 bases short and J 5 bases short, with 19 bases between. CDR3 length: 16 residues. CDR1 SGHRS and CDR2 YFSETQ come from the germline V gene. The CDR3 loop reads CASSPETGLGDQPQHF. Written as DNA, the CDR3 is TGCGCCAGCAGCCCAGAGACAGGCCTGGGGGATCAGCCCCAGCATTTT.

The chain has TRBV7-9 and TRBJ2-7; perhaps TRBD1 as D (5 bases). V was shortened by 4 bases and J by 3 bases, with 22 bases between the two germline ends. Germline CDR1 SEHNR, CDR2 FQNEAQ (reference sequence). The CDR3 length is 17 residues. CDR3 sequence (DNA): TGTGCCAGCAGCTCTCTGGCGTGGCAGGGAAATATCTACGAGCAGTACTTC. It encodes CASSSLAWQGNIYEQYF. The entire variable domain, with the rest obtained from reference TRBV7-9 and TRBJ2-7, is as follows: DTGVSQNPRHKITKRGQNVTFRCDPISEHNRLYWYRQTLGQGPEFLTYFQNEAQLEKSRLLSDRFSAERPKGSFSTLEIQRTEQGDSAMYLCASSSLAWQGNIYEQYFGPGTRLTVT.

The rearrangement joins TRBV2 to TRBJ2-1; D perhaps matches TRBD1 (7 bases). CDR1 is SNHLY and CDR2 is FYNNEI in the germline V gene. Trimming stripped 7 bases from V and 7 bases from J, with 20 bases between. The CDR3 length is 15 residues. CDR3 sequence: CASTHQWAGGNEQFF. The CDR3 DNA reads as TGTGCCAGCACCCACCAGTGGGCAGGGGGGAATGAGCAGTTCTTC.

The chain carries TRBV5-1 and TRBJ1-2; 10 nucleotides agree with TRBD1. This CDR3 is built from 13 residues. Germline V gives CDR1 SGHRS, CDR2 YFSETQ. V shed 3 bases and J 8 bases; nucleotides not matched to a gene: 4. CDR3 coding DNA: TGCGCCAGCAGCTCCGGGACAGGGGAAGGCTACACCTTC. Protein sequence: CASSSGTGEGYTF.

The chain uses TRBV5-6 and TRBJ1-5; D might be TRBD1 (6 bases). Germline V gene data show CDR1 as SGHDT and CDR2 as YYEEEE. Deletions cut 4 bases from V and 0 bases from J, with 20 bases between. The CDR3 runs to 18 residues. CDR3 nucleotide sequence: TGTGCCAGCAGCCCACGGACAGCCAGGGGCTATAGCAATCAGCCCCAGCATTTT. It translates to CASSPRTARGYSNQPQHF.

The chain combines TRBV28 with TRBJ2-7; 9 bases agree with TRBD1. V dropped 5 bases and J dropped 2; count of bases not matched to a gene: 7. Germline V gene data show CDR1 as MDHEN and CDR2 as SYDVKM. CDR3 size: 15 residues. The CDR3 bases are TGTGCCAGCAGTCCCGGGGACAGGGAGGCCTACGAGCAGTACTTC. This codes for CASSPGDREAYEQYF.

The J gene is TRBJ1-3, the V gene TRBV2; no definite D call. The V gene's germline CDR1 is SNHLY and CDR2 FYNNEI. The V gene lost 4 bases and the J gene lost 4 bases, with 8 bases spanning the gap. This CDR3 is 13 amino acids long. In DNA, the CDR3 is TGTGCCAGCAGTGGCGAGTCAGGAAACACCATATATTTT. This sequence encodes CASSGESGNTIYF. The whole variable domain, remainder taken from reference TRBV2 and TRBJ1-3, is EPEVTQTPSHQVTQMGQEVILRCVPISNHLYFYWYRQILGQKVEFLVSFYNNEISEKSEIFDDQFSVERPDGSNFTLKIRSTKLEDSAMYFCASSGESGNTIYFGEGSWLTVV.

This clone has only one observation. The chain combines TRBV6-1 with TRBJ2-7, with 13 bases matching TRBD2. CDR1 MNHNS and CDR2 SASEGT come from the germline V gene. The CDR3 covers 14 residues. The V and J ends lost 6 bases and 7 bases, in that order; junction bases with no gene match: 6. The CDR3 loop reads CASSRLAGGYEQYF. In DNA form, the CDR3 reads TGTGCCAGCAGCCGACTAGCGGGAGGTTATGAGCAGTACTTC.

The chain combines TRBV27 with TRBJ1-1; 7 nucleotides align to TRBD1. Germline V gene lookup returns CDR1 MNHEY and CDR2 SMNVEV (reference sequence). J gave up 0 bases and V 5 bases, and 6 bases lay outside the gene matches. The CDR3 sequence is 15 residues long. CDR3 DNA sequence: TGTGCCAGCAGTCCCCCCAGGGGGATGAACACTGAAGCTTTCTTT. Translating gives CASSPPRGMNTEAFF.

The genes are TRBV9 and TRBJ2-3; D might be TRBD2 (6 bases). Germline CDR1 and CDR2: SGDLS and YYNGEE. The CDR3 covers 16 residues. Trimming cost V 1 base and J 5 bases, with 17 bases left between them. The CDR3: CASSVYSSAQLDTQYF. The CDR3, as DNA: TGTGCCAGCAGCGTATACTCTAGCGCACAATTAGATACGCAGTATTTT.

The chain employs TRBV19 and TRBJ2-2; TRBD1 agrees at 7 bases. The CDR3 is 15 residues long. Germline CDR1 reads LNHDA; CDR2 reads SQIVND (reference sequence). Trimming at V came to 5 bases and at J to 5 bases, leaving 8 bases not matched to a gene. For the CDR3, the DNA is TGTGCCAGTAGTCAAACGGGACAGCTAACCGGGGAGCTGTTTTTT. Translation: CASSQTGQLTGELFF.